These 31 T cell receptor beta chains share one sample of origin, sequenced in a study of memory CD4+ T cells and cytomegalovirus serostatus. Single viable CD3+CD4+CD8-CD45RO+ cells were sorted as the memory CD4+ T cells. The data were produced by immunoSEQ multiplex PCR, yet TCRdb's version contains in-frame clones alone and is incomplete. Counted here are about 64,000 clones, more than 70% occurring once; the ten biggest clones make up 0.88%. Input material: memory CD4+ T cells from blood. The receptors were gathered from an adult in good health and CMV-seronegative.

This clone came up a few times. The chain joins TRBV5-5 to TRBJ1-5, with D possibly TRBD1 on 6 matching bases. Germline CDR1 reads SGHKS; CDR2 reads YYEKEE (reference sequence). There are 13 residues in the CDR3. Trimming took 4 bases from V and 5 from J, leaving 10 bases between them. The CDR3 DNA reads TGTGCCAGCAGCCCGGACAGCGATCAGCCCCAGCATTTT. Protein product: CASSPDSDQPQHF.

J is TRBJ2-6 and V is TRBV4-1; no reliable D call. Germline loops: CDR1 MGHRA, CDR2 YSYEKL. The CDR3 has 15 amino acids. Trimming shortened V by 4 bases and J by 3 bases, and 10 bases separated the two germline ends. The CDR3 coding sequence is TGCGCCAGCAGCCCTATGATCTTTGGGGCCAACGTCCTGACTTTC. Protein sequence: CASSPMIFGANVLTF.

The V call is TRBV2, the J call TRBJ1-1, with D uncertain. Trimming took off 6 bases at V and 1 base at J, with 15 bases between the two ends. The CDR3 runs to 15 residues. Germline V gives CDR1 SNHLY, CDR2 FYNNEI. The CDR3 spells CASSRDSPGNTEAFF. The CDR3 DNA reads TGTGCCAGCAGCCGAGACTCCCCGGGGAACACTGAAGCTTTCTTT. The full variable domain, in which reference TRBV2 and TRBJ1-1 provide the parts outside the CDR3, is EPEVTQTPSHQVTQMGQEVILRCVPISNHLYFYWYRQILGQKVEFLVSFYNNEISEKSEIFDDQFSVERPDGSNFTLKIRSTKLEDSAMYFCASSRDSPGNTEAFFGQGTRLTVV.

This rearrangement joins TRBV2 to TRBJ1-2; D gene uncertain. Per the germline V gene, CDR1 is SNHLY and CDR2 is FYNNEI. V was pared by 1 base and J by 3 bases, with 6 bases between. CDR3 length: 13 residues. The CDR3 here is CASSEGVDYGYTF. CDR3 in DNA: TGTGCCAGCAGTGAAGGGGTGGACTATGGCTACACCTTC.

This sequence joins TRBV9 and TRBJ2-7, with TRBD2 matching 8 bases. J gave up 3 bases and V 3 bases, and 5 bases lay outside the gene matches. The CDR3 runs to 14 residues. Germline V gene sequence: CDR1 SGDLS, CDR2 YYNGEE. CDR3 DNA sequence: TGTGCCAGCAGCGCCACTAGCGGCTACTACGAGCAGTACTTC. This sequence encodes CASSATSGYYEQYF.

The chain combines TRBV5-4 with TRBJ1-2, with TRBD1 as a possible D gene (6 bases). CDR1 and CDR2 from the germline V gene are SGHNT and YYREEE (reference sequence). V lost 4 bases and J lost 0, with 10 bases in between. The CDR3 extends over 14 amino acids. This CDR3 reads CASSLRTANYGYTF. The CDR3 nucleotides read TGTGCCAGCAGCCTGCGGACAGCTAACTATGGCTACACCTTC.

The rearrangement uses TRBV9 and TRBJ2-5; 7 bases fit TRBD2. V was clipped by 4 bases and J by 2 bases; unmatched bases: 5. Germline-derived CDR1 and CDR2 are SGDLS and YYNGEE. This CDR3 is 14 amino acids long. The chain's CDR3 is CASSPAGLQETQYF. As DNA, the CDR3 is TGTGCCAGCAGCCCAGCGGGGCTACAAGAGACCCAGTACTTC.

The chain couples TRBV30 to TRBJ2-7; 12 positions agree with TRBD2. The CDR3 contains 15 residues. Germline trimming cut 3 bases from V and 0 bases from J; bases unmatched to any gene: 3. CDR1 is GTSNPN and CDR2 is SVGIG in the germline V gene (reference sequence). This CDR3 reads CAWSLAGGLSYEQYF. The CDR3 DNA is TGTGCCTGGAGCCTAGCGGGAGGGCTCTCCTACGAGCAGTACTTC.

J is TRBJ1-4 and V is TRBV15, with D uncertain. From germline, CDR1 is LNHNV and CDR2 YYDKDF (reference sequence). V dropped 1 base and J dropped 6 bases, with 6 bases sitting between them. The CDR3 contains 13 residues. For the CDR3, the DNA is TGTGCCACCAGCAGAGGGGAGTATGAAAAACTGTTTTTT. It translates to CATSRGEYEKLFF.

The CDR3 region has the DNA TGTGCCAGCAGAAAAGGGAGCTCCGTGGTGACCTTC. This sequence encodes CASRKGSSVVTF. The chain employs TRBV6-1 and TRBJ1-2; D gene unclear. The CDR3 is 12 amino acids. The germline V and J ends were trimmed by 6 bases and 14 bases, with 19 bases remaining between them. Germline-derived CDR1 and CDR2 are MNHNS and SASEGT.

CDR3 sequence reads: CASSQGAGLGTKLFF. CDR3 sequence (DNA): TGCGCCAGCAGCCAAGGGGCAGGGTTAGGTACAAAACTGTTTTTT. This chain joins TRBV4-3 and TRBJ1-4; a weak D match, TRBD1 (5 bases). CDR1 is LGHNA, CDR2 YSLEER, per germline. The V end was cut by 1 base, the J end by 10 bases, with 16 bases between. The CDR3 spans 15 residues.

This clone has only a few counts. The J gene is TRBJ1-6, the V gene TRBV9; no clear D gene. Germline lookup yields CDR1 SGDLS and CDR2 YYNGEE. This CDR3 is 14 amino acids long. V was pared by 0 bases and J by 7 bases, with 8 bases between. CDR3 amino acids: CASSVARANSPLHF. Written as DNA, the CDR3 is TGTGCCAGCAGCGTAGCCCGGGCCAATTCACCCCTCCACTTT.

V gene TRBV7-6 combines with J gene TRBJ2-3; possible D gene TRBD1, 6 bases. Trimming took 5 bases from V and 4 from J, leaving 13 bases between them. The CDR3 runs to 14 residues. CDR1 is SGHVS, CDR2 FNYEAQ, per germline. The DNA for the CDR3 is TGTGCCAGCAGCCTTCAGGGACAAGCAGATACGCAGTATTTT. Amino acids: CASSLQGQADTQYF.

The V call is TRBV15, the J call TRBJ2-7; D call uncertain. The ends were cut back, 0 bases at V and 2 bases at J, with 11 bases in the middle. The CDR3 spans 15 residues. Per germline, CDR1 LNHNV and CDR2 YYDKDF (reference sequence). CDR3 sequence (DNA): TGTGCCACCAGCAGAGATATGGGGAATCCCTACGAGCAGTACTTC. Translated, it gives CATSRDMGNPYEQYF. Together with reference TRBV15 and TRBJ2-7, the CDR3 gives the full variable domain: DAMVIQNPRYQVTQFGKPVTLSCSQTLNHNVMYWYQQKSSQAPKLLFHYYDKDFNNEADTPDNFQSRRPNTSFCFLDIRSPGLGDTAMYLCATSRDMGNPYEQYFGPGTRLTVT.

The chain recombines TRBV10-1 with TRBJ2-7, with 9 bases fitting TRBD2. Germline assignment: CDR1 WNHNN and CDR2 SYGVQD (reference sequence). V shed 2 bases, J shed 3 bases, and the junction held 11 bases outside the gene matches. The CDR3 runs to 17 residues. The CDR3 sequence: CASSETRLAEGDYEQYF. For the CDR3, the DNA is TGCGCCAGCAGTGAGACCCGACTAGCGGAGGGAGACTACGAGCAGTACTTC.

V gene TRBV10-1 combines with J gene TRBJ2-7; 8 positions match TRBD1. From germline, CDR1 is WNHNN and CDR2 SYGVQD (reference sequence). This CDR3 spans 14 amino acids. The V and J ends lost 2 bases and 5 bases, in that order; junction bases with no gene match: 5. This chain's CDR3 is CASSEGQGANEQYF. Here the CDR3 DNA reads TGCGCCAGCAGTGAGGGGCAGGGGGCTAACGAGCAGTACTTC.

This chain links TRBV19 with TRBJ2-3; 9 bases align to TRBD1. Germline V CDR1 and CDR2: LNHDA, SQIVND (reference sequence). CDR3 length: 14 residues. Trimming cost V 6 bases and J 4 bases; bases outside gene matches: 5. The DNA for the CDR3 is TGTGCCAGTAGAACAGGGGGCGCCGCAGATACGCAGTATTTT. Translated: CASRTGGAADTQYF.

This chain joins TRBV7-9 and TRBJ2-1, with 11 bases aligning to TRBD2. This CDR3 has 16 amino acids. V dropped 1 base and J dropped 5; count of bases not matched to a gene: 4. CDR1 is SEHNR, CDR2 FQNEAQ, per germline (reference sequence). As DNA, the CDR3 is TGTGCCAGCAGCTTAGTAGCTAGCGGGAGGCACAATGAGCAGTTCTTC. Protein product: CASSLVASGRHNEQFF.

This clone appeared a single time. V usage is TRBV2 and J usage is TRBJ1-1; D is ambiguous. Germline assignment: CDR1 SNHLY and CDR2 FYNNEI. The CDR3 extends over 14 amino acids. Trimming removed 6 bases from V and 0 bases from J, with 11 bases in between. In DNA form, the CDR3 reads TGTGCCAGCAGCGTGGAGGGTTTGAACACTGAAGCTTTCTTT. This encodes CASSVEGLNTEAFF.

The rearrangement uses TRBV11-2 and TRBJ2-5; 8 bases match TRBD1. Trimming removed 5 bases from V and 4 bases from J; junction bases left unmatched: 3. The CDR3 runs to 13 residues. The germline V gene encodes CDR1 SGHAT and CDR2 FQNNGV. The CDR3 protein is CASSKDRVETQYF. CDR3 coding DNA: TGTGCCAGCAGCAAGGACAGGGTAGAGACCCAGTACTTC. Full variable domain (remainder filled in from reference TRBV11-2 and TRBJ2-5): EAGVAQSPRYKIIEKRQSVAFWCNPISGHATLYWYQQILGQGPKLLIQFQNNGVVDDSQLPKDRFSAERLKGVDSTLKIQPAKLEDSAVYLCASSKDRVETQYFGPGTRLLVL.

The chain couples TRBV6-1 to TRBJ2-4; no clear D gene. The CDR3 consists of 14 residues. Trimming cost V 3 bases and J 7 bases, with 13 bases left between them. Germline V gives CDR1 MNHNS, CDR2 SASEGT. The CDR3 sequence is CASSDRTDANIQYF. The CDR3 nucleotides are TGTGCCAGCAGTGATAGGACGGATGCCAACATTCAGTACTTC.

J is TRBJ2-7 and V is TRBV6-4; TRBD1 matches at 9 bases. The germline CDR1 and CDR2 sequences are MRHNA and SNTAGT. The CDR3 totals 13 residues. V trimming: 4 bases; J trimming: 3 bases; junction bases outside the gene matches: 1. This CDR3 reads CASSVDRGYEQYF. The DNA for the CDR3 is TGTGCCAGCAGTGTGGACAGGGGCTACGAGCAGTACTTC.

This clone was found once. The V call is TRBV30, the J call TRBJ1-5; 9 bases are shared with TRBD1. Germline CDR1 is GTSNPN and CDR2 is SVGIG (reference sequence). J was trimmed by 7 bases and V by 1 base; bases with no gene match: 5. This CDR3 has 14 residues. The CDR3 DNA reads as TGTGCCTGGAGTGATGGACAGGGGTTCCAGCCCCAGCATTTT. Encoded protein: CAWSDGQGFQPQHF.

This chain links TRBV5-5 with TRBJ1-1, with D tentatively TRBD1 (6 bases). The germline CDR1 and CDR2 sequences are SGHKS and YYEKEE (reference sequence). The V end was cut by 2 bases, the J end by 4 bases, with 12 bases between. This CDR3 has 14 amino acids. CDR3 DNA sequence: TGTGCCAGCAGCTTCGGGGGGCAGGGCACTGAAGCTTTCTTT. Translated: CASSFGGQGTEAFF.

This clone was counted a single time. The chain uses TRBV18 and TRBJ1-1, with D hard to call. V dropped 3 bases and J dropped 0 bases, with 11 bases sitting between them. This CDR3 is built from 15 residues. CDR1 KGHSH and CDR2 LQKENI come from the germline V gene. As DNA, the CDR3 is TGTGCCAGCTCACCTGCGGGCTCCATGAACACTGAAGCTTTCTTT. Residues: CASSPAGSMNTEAFF.

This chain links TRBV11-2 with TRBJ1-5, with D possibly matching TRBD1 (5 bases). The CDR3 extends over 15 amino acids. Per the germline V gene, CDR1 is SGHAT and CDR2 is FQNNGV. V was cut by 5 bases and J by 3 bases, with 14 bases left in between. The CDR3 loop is CASSPRGGHNQPQHF. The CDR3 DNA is TGTGCCAGCAGCCCACGGGGCGGACACAATCAGCCCCAGCATTTT. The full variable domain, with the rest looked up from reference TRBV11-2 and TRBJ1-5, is EAGVAQSPRYKIIEKRQSVAFWCNPISGHATLYWYQQILGQGPKLLIQFQNNGVVDDSQLPKDRFSAERLKGVDSTLKIQPAKLEDSAVYLCASSPRGGHNQPQHFGDGTRLSIL.

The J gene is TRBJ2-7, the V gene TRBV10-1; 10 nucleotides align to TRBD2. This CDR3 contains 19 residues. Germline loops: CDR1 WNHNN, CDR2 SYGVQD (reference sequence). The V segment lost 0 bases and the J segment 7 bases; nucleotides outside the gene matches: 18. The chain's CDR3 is CASSESTLLGASGRGEQYF. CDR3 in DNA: TGCGCCAGCAGTGAGTCGACTCTTTTGGGGGCTAGCGGGAGAGGGGAGCAGTACTTC.

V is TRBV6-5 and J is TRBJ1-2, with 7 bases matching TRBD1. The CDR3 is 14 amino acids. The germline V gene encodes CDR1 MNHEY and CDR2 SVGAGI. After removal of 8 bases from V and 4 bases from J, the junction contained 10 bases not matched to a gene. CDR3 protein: CASSRDSQGYGYTF. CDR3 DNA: TGTGCCAGCTCACGGGACAGTCAGGGCTATGGCTACACCTTC.

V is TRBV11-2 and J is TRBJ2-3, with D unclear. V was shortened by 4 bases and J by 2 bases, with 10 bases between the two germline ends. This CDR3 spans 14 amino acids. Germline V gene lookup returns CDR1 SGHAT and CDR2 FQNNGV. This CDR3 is CASSSNSYTDTQYF. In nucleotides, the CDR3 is TGTGCCAGCAGCTCTAACAGTTACACAGATACGCAGTATTTT.

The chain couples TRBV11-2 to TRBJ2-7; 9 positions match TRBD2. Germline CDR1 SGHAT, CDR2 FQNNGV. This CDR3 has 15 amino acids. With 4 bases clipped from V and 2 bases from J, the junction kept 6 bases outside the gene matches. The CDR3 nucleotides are TGTGCCAGCAGCTCCGGGGCGGGAGGGACCTACGAGCAGTACTTC. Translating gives CASSSGAGGTYEQYF.

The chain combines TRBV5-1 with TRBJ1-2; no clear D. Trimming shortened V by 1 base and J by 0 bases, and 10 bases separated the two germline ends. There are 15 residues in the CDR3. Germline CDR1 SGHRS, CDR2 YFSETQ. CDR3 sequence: CASSLTVSSNYGYTF. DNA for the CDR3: TGCGCCAGCAGCTTGACCGTCAGTTCTAACTATGGCTACACCTTC.